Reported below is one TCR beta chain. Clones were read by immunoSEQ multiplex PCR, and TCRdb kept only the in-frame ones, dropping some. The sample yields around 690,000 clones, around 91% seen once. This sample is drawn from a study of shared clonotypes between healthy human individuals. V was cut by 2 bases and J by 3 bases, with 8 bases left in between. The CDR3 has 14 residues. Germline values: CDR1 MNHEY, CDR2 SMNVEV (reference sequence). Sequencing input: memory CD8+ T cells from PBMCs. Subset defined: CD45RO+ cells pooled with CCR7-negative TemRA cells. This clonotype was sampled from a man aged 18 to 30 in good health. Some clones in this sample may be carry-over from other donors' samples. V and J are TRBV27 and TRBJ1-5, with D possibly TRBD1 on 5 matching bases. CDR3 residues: CASSLRGPNQPQHF. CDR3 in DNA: TGTGCCAGCAGTTTAAGGGGACCCAATCAGCCCCAGCATTTT.